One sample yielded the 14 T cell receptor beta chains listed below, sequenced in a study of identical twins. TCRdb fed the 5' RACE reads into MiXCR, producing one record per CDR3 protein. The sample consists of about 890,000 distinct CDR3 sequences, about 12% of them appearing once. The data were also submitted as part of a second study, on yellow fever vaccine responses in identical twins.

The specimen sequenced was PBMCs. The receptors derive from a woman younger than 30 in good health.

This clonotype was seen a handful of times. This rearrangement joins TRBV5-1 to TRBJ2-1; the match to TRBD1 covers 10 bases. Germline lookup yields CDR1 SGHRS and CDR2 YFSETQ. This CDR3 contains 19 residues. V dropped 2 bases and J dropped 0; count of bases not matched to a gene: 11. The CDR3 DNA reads TGCGCCAGCAGCTTTTTACCGGGACAGGGGCCTTACTCCTACAATGAGCAGTTCTTC. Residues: CASSFLPGQGPYSYNEQFF.

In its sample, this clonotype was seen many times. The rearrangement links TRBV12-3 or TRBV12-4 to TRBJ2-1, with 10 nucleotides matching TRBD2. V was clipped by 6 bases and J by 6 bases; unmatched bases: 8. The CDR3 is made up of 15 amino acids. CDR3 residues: CASSTGTSVFNEQFF. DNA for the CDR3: TGTGCCAGCAGCACCGGGACTAGCGTATTCAATGAGCAGTTCTTC.

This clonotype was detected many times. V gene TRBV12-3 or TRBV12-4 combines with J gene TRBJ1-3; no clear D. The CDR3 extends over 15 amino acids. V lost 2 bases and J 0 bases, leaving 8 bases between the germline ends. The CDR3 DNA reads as TGTGCCAGCAGTTTACGACCAGCCTCTGGAAACACCATATATTTT. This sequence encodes CASSLRPASGNTIYF.

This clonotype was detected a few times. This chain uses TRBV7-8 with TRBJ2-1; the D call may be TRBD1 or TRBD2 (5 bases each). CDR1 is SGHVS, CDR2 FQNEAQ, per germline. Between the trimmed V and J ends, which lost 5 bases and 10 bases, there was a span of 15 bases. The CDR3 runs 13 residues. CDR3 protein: CASSPRGAGEQFF. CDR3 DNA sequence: TGTGCCAGCAGCCCCCGAGGGGCAGGGGAGCAGTTCTTC.

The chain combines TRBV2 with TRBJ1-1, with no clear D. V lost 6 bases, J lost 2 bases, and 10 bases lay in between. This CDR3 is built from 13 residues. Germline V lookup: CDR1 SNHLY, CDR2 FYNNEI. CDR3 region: CASSIVENTEAFF. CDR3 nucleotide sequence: TGTGCCAGCAGCATAGTGGAAAACACTGAAGCTTTCTTT.

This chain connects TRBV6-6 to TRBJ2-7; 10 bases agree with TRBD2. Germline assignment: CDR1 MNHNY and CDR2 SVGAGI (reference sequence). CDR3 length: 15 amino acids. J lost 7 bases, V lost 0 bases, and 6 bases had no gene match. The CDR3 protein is CASSYSVLAGVEQYF. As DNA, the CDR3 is TGTGCCAGCAGTTACTCGGTCCTAGCGGGAGTAGAGCAGTACTTC.

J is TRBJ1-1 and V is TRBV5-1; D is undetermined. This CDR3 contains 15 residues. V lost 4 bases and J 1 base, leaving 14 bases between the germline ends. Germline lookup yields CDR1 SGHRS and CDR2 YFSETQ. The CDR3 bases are TGCGCCAGCAGCGGGTCCCGTCCTGAGAACACTGAAGCTTTCTTT. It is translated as CASSGSRPENTEAFF. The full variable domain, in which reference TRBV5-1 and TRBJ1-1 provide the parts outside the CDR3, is KAGVTQTPRYLIKTRGQQVTLSCSPISGHRSVSWYQQTPGQGLQFLFEYFSETQRNKGNFPGRFSGRQFSNSRSEMNVSTLELGDSALYLCASSGSRPENTEAFFGQGTRLTVV.

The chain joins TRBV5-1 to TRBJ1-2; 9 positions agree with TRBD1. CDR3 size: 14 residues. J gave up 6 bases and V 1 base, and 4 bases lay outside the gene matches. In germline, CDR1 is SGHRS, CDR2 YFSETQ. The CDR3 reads CASSLLTGGDGYTF. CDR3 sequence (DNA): TGCGCCAGCAGCTTGCTCACAGGGGGCGATGGCTACACCTTC.

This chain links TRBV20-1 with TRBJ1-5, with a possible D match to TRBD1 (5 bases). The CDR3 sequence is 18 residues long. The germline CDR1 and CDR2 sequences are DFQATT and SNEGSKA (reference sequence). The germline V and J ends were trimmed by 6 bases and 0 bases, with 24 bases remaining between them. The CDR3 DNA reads TGCAGTGCCCTTCATCCGACAGACACTCTTTATAGCAATCAGCCCCAGCATTTT. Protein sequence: CSALHPTDTLYSNQPQHF.

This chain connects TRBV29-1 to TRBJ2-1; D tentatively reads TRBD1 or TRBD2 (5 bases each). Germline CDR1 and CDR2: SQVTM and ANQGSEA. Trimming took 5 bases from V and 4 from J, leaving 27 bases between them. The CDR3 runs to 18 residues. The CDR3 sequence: CSVCLSDPTGLSYNEQFF. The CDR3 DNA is TGCAGCGTTTGTCTATCCGATCCCACAGGACTGTCTTACAATGAGCAGTTCTTC.

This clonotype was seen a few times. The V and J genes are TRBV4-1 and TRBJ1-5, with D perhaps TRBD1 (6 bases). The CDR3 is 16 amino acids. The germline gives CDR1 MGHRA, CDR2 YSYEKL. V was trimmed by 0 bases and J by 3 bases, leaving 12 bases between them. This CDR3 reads CASSQDLRGVNQPQHF. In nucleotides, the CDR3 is TGCGCCAGCAGCCAAGATCTAAGGGGGGTCAATCAGCCCCAGCATTTT.

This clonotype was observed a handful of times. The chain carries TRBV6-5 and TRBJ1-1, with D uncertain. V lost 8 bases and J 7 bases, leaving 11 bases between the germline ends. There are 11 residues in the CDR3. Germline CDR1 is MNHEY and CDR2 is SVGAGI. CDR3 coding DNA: TGTGCCAGCTATCGGGATTATGAAGCTTTCTTT. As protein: CASYRDYEAFF.

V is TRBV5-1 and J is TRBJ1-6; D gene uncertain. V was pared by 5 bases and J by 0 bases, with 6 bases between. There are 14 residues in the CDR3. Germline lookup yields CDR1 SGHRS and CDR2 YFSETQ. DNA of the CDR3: TGCGCCAGCAGTGCGAGCTCCTATAATTCACCCCTCCACTTT. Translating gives CASSASSYNSPLHF.

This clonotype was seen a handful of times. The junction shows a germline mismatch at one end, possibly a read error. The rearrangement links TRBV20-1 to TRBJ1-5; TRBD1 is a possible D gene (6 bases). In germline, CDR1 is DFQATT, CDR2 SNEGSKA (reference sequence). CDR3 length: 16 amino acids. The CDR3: CCARDRRGADNQPQHF. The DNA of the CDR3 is TGCTGTGCTAGAGATCGTAGGGGGGCTGACAATCAGCCCCAGCATTTT.